This entry lists 26 T cell receptor beta chains sequenced from one sample in a study of OX40 agonist ivuxolimab in advanced cancers. The assay was immunoSEQ multiplex PCR, and TCRdb's table has in-frame clones only and misses some. There are roughly 62,000 clones in the sample; 85% occur only once, and under 4.5% lies in the top ten. The specimen was CD4+ or CD8+ T cells sorted from blood, collected in a trial of the OX40 agonist ivuxolimab. The receptors shown here come from an adult with an advanced solid tumor such as melanoma, head and neck, liver or kidney cancer.

The J gene is TRBJ2-7, the V gene TRBV28, with unresolved D. The CDR3 is made up of 11 amino acids. The V end lost 6 bases, the J end lost 6 bases, and 9 bases lay between the germline ends. Looked up from germline, CDR1 is MDHEN and CDR2 is SYDVKM. CDR3 nucleotide sequence: TGTGCCAGCAGGTCCAATCTCGAGCAGTACTTC. Residues: CASRSNLEQYF.

The gene calls are TRBV6-1 and TRBJ1-5; unclear D gene. The CDR3 runs 12 residues. Looked up from germline, CDR1 is MNHNS and CDR2 is SASEGT. The ends were cut back, 2 bases at V and 9 bases at J, with 8 bases in the middle. In DNA form, the CDR3 reads TGTGCCAGCAGTGAAAACAGAGGGCCCCAGCATTTT. Translated: CASSENRGPQHF.

This rearrangement joins TRBV19 to TRBJ2-7; 8 nucleotides match TRBD1. The CDR3 totals 16 residues. V shed 4 bases, J shed 6 bases, and the junction held 14 bases outside the gene matches. Germline CDR1 LNHDA, CDR2 SQIVND (reference sequence). CDR3 in DNA: TGTGCCAGTAGTAACCCACCGGGACAGGTACCGAGCGAGCAGTACTTC. This gives the protein CASSNPPGQVPSEQYF.

The genes are TRBV6-6 and TRBJ2-5; 8 bases align to TRBD1. CDR1 MNHNY and CDR2 SVGAGI come from the germline V gene (reference sequence). V lost 0 bases to trimming and J lost 5 bases; unmatched junction nucleotides: 8. This CDR3 spans 16 amino acids. In DNA form, the CDR3 reads TGTGCCAGCAGTTACTCGAGCCAGGGGGCTGATGAGACCCAGTACTTC. Amino acids: CASSYSSQGADETQYF.

The genes are TRBV30 and TRBJ2-1, with D perhaps TRBD1 (7 bases). In germline, CDR1 is GTSNPN, CDR2 SVGIG (reference sequence). Trimming stripped 2 bases from V and 7 bases from J, with 21 bases between. The CDR3 loop spans 16 amino acids. The CDR3 nucleotides read TGTGCCTGGAGTTCGGAACTACGCAGGGGGAGGAATGAGCAGTTCTTC. This translates into CAWSSELRRGRNEQFF.

The genes are TRBV6-1 and TRBJ1-1; TRBD1 might be the D (5 bases). CDR3 length: 15 amino acids. The germline V gene encodes CDR1 MNHNS and CDR2 SASEGT. V dropped 7 bases and J dropped 6 bases, with 21 bases sitting between them. The CDR3, as DNA: TGTGCCAGCAATACTCTGACAGTACACGAGGCTGAAGCTTTCTTT. Its protein product is CASNTLTVHEAEAFF.

CDR3 loop: CASSPGARDTGELFF. The CDR3 DNA sequence: TGTGCCAGTTCCCCCGGGGCGCGAGACACCGGGGAGCTGTTTTTT. The chain recombines TRBV19 with TRBJ2-2; tentatively, D is TRBD1 or TRBD2 (5 bases each). V dropped 8 bases and J dropped 3 bases, with 16 bases sitting between them. The CDR3 has 15 residues. The V gene's germline CDR1 is LNHDA and CDR2 SQIVND (reference sequence).

The rearrangement uses TRBV19 and TRBJ2-7; 7 positions match TRBD2. Germline CDR1 and CDR2: LNHDA and SQIVND (reference sequence). The CDR3 covers 16 residues. With 6 bases clipped from V and 0 bases from J, the junction kept 11 bases outside the gene matches. The CDR3 nucleotides read TGTGCCAGTAGCAAAGGGTCCGGCGGGAGCTCCTACGAGCAGTACTTC. Encoded protein: CASSKGSGGSSYEQYF.

This clone was recorded a few times. The chain couples TRBV27 to TRBJ2-7; no firm D call. CDR3 length: 12 residues. Germline loops: CDR1 MNHEY, CDR2 SMNVEV (reference sequence). Between the trimmed V and J ends, which lost 6 bases and 7 bases, there was a span of 13 bases. The CDR3 sequence: CASSLPGREQYF. The CDR3 bases are TGTGCCAGCAGCCTGCCCGGACGAGAGCAGTACTTC.

This clone was observed once. The V gene is TRBV18, the J gene TRBJ1-1, with D unclear. V lost 3 bases and J 4 bases, leaving 15 bases between the germline ends. The germline V gene encodes CDR1 KGHSH and CDR2 LQKENI. The CDR3 has 15 amino acids. The CDR3: CASSPSTSKVTEAFF. The CDR3 DNA is TGTGCCAGCTCACCTTCAACATCGAAGGTCACTGAAGCTTTCTTT.

This chain uses TRBV6-6 with TRBJ1-1; no clear D. Germline CDR1 reads MNHNY; CDR2 reads SVGAGI (reference sequence). Trimming removed 8 bases at V and 8 bases at J, with 12 bases between. The CDR3 extends over 11 amino acids. The CDR3 sequence: CASCWGNEAFF. CDR3 nucleotide sequence: TGTGCCAGCTGTTGGGGTAACGAAGCTTTCTTT.

The chain carries TRBV27 and TRBJ1-2; 7 bases match TRBD1. The V segment lost 5 bases and the J segment 10 bases; nucleotides outside the gene matches: 10. The CDR3 has 13 amino acids. Looked up from germline, CDR1 is MNHEY and CDR2 is SMNVEV (reference sequence). The CDR3 bases are TGTGCCAGCAGTCATCGACAGGGTGGGGACTACACCTTC. Amino acids: CASSHRQGGDYTF.

This chain links TRBV7-3 with TRBJ2-5; 7 bases map to TRBD2. In germline, CDR1 is SGHTA, CDR2 FQGTGA. V lost 8 bases to trimming and J lost 5 bases; unmatched junction nucleotides: 8. The CDR3 runs to 13 residues. The CDR3 DNA sequence: TGTGCCAGCTCCCGGGGGGTCGGGGAGACCCAGTACTTC. This encodes CASSRGVGETQYF.

This clone occurred once. V usage is TRBV5-4 and J usage is TRBJ2-7, with D maybe TRBD2 (6 bases). Trimming left V 2 bases short and J 3 bases short, with 12 bases between. CDR3 length: 14 residues. Germline V lookup: CDR1 SGHNT, CDR2 YYREEE (reference sequence). Here the CDR3 reads CASSFGLANYEQYF. The CDR3 DNA sequence: TGTGCCAGCAGCTTCGGGCTAGCGAACTACGAGCAGTACTTC.

This chain links TRBV4-1 with TRBJ2-7; D might be TRBD1 (6 bases). CDR3 length: 15 residues. In germline, CDR1 is MGHRA, CDR2 YSYEKL. The V gene lost 2 bases and the J gene lost 2 bases, with 13 bases spanning the gap. CDR3 nucleotides: TGCGCCAGCAGCCAACCAGGGGCTGGAACCTACGAGCAGTACTTC. It encodes CASSQPGAGTYEQYF.

The chain has TRBV6-1 and TRBJ2-7; D may match TRBD1 or TRBD2 (6 bases each). Per the germline V gene, CDR1 is MNHNS and CDR2 is SASEGT. The ends were cut back, 3 bases at V and 2 bases at J, with 14 bases in the middle. The length of the CDR3 is 15 residues. CDR3 in DNA: TGTGCCAGCAGTGAGGGTGGAGGGGGTACCTACGAGCAGTACTTC. It yields the protein CASSEGGGGTYEQYF.

This chain links TRBV15 with TRBJ2-5; no firm D call. The last part of the DNA fits TRBJ2-7 better; the J call may be wrong. This CDR3 region has 13 residues. CDR1 LNHNV and CDR2 YYDKDF come from the germline V gene (reference sequence). CDR3 bases: TGTGCCACCAGCAGGGACGTGGGGTACGAGCAGTACTTC. Amino acid sequence: CATSRDVGYEQYF.

The chain couples TRBV19 to TRBJ2-2, with 7 bases matching TRBD2. Germline loops: CDR1 LNHDA, CDR2 SQIVND (reference sequence). The V segment lost 3 bases and the J segment 7 bases; nucleotides outside the gene matches: 5. This CDR3 comprises 14 residues. CDR3 bases: TGTGCCAGTAGTATTACTAGCGACGTCGGGGAGCTGTTTTTT. As protein: CASSITSDVGELFF.

The chain is built from TRBV5-1 and TRBJ2-7; D ambiguous. Germline CDR1 SGHRS, CDR2 YFSETQ. V dropped 0 bases and J dropped 3 bases, with 7 bases sitting between them. The CDR3 consists of 13 residues. CDR3 region: CASSLEVNYEQYF. Here the CDR3 DNA reads TGCGCCAGCAGCTTGGAGGTTAACTACGAGCAGTACTTC.

The chain is built from TRBV19 and TRBJ1-4; the D gene is possibly TRBD1 (5 bases). CDR1 and CDR2 (germline): LNHDA, SQIVND (reference sequence). This CDR3 spans 15 amino acids. Trimming took 5 bases from V and 7 from J, leaving 17 bases between them. The DNA for the CDR3 is TGTGCCAGTAGTCCTTCGGGGCCCCCCGGTGAAAAACTGTTTTTT. It codes for CASSPSGPPGEKLFF.

The chain is built from TRBV28 and TRBJ1-1; weak D call: TRBD1 (5 bases). CDR3 size: 14 residues. The V and J ends lost 5 bases and 0 bases respectively, with 10 bases between them. Germline V gives CDR1 MDHEN, CDR2 SYDVKM. DNA of the CDR3: TGTGCCAGCAGTCCGCAGGGATTGAACACTGAAGCTTTCTTT. It is translated as CASSPQGLNTEAFF.

The chain joins TRBV5-1 to TRBJ1-2, with 8 bases aligning to TRBD1. With 3 bases clipped from V and 4 bases from J, the junction kept 17 bases outside the gene matches. Germline-derived CDR1 and CDR2 are SGHRS and YFSETQ. This CDR3 region has 18 residues. The CDR3 sequence is CASSYRTRGRGPSYGYTF. The CDR3 nucleotides read TGCGCCAGCAGCTACCGGACCAGGGGGCGCGGGCCTAGCTATGGCTACACCTTC.

Comments on this clone: The germline gene is not matched at one end of the junction; a read error may be the cause. Other DNA sequences in the same sample also yield this CDR3. The chain has TRBV9 and TRBJ1-2, with TRBD1 matching over 7 bases. This CDR3 is built from 14 residues. The germline gives CDR1 SGDLS, CDR2 YYNGEE. The CDR3 region is CASSVTTGQYGYTF. The CDR3 nucleotides are TGCGCCAGCAGCGTCACGACGGGACAGTATGGCTACACCTTC.

A single count supports this clone. The CDR3 nucleotides are TGTGCCAGCAGCGTAGTAGCGGGAGGGCCCTTGGTTGGCACCGGGGAGCTGTTTTTT. As protein: CASSVVAGGPLVGTGELFF. The chain uses TRBV5-5 and TRBJ2-2; 11 nucleotides match TRBD2. Germline CDR1 and CDR2: SGHKS and YYEKEE (reference sequence). This CDR3 is 19 amino acids long. The V and J ends lost 4 bases and 4 bases, in that order; junction bases with no gene match: 15.

The rearrangement joins TRBV15 to TRBJ2-1; TRBD2 agrees at 10 bases. Unmatched junction bases numbered 8, after V lost 0 bases and J lost 9 bases. This CDR3 is 16 amino acids long. CDR1 and CDR2 (germline): LNHNV, YYDKDF (reference sequence). CDR3 protein: CATSRDRAGGPSEQFF. CDR3 DNA: TGTGCCACCAGCAGAGACAGAGCGGGAGGGCCTTCTGAGCAGTTCTTC.

The rearrangement joins TRBV6-6 to TRBJ2-3; 8 bases map to TRBD2. Germline-derived CDR1 and CDR2 are MNHNY and SVGAGI (reference sequence). CDR3 length: 13 amino acids. Trimming cost V 6 bases and J 5 bases; bases outside gene matches: 4. CDR3 DNA: TGTGCCAGCAGCGAGCGGGGGAGAGATACGCAGTATTTT. It translates to CASSERGRDTQYF.